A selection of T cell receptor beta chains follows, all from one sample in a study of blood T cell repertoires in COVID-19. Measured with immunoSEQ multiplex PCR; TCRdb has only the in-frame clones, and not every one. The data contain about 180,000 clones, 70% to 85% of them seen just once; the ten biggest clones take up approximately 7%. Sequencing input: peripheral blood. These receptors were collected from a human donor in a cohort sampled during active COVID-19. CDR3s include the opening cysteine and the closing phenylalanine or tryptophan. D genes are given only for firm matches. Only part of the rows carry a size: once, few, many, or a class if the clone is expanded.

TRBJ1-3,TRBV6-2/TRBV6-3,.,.,CASSYPPGTGNTIYF,TGTGCCAGCAGTTACCCCCCGGGGACAGGAAACACCATATATTTT
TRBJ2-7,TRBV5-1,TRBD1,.,CASSPQSGTEPYEQYF,TGCGCCAGCAGCCCTCAATCCGGGACAGAACCGTACGAGCAGTACTTC
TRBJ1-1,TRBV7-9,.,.,CASSHDMGGNTEAFF,TGTGCCAGCAGCCACGACATGGGGGGGAACACTGAAGCTTTCTTT
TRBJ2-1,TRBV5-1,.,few,CASSFPTGEYNEQFF,TGCGCCAGCAGCTTCCCGACAGGAGAGTACAATGAGCAGTTCTTC
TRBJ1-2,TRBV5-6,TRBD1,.,CASSTGQGKYGYTF,TGTGCCAGCAGCACCGGACAGGGCAAATATGGCTACACCTTC
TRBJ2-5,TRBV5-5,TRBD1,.,CASSSWTGQETQYF,TGTGCCAGCAGCTCCTGGACAGGTCAAGAGACCCAGTACTTC
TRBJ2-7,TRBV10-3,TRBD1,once,CAIRTGMGEQYF,TGTGCCATCAGGACAGGGATGGGGGAGCAGTACTTC
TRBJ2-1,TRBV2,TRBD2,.,CASSDPGLAGNEQFF,TGTGCCAGCAGTGATCCGGGACTAGCGGGGAATGAGCAGTTCTTC
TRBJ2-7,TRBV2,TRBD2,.,CASRGTSGGRDEQYF,TGTGCCAGCAGGGGGACTAGCGGGGGCCGGGACGAGCAGTACTTC
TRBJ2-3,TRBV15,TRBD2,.,CATSLAVVTDTQYF,TGTGCCACCTCACTAGCGGTTGTGACAGATACGCAGTATTTT
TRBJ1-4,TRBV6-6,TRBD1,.,CASIQQGAGEKLFF,TGTGCCAGCATTCAACAGGGGGCGGGGGAAAAACTGTTTTTT
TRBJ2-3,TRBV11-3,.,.,CASSRRAQEDTQYF,TGTGCCAGCAGCCGGAGGGCCCAGGAAGATACGCAGTATTTT
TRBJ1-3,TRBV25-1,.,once,CASSDRGPPGNTIYF,TGTGCCAGCAGTGACAGGGGACCCCCTGGAAACACCATATATTTT
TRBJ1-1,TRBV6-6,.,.,CASKQQNLDTEAFF,TGTGCCAGCAAGCAACAGAATTTGGACACTGAAGCTTTCTTT
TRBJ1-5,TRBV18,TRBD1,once,CASSPGDSYSNQPQHF,TGTGCCAGCTCACCCGGGGACAGTTATAGCAATCAGCCCCAGCATTTT
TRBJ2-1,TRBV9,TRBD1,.,CASSSLQGSSYNEQFF,TGTGCCAGCAGCTCTCTACAGGGGAGCTCCTACAATGAGCAGTTCTTC
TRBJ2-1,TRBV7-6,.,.,CASSLTFRSLYNEQFF,TGTGCCAGCAGCTTAACCTTCAGGTCGTTGTACAATGAGCAGTTCTTC
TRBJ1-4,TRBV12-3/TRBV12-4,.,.,CASNTGLQEKLFF,TGTGCCAGCAACACAGGGTTACAGGAAAAACTGTTTTTT
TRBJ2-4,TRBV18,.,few,CASSLLAKNIQYF,TGTGCCAGCTCTCTTCTAGCCAAAAACATTCAGTACTTC
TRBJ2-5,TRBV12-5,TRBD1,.,CASGLSRTGGFQETQYF,TGTGCTAGTGGTTTGTCCCGGACAGGGGGATTTCAAGAGACCCAGTACTTC
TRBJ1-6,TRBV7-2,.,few,CASSLTVMYNSPLHF,TGTGCCAGCAGCTTAACGGTGATGTACAATTCACCCCTCCACTTT
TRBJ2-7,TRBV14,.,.,CASSQGWGLAYEQYF,TGTGCCAGCAGCCAGGGATGGGGGCTTGCCTACGAGCAGTACTTC
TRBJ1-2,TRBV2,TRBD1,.,CASETGGANYGYTF,TGTGCCAGCGAGACAGGGGGCGCGAACTATGGCTACACCTTC
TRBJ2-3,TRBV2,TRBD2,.,CASRVAAGESDTQYF,TGTGCCAGCAGAGTTGCAGCGGGGGAATCAGATACGCAGTATTTT
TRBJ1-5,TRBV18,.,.,CASSPEAVHNQPQHF,TGTGCCAGCTCACCAGAGGCGGTCCACAATCAGCCCCAGCATTTT
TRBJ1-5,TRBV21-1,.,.,CASSKGSTGISNQPQHF,TGTGCCAGCAGCAAAGGTTCTACGGGGATTAGCAATCAGCCCCAGCATTTT
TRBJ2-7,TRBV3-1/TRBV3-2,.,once,CASSPEPHRLEQYF,TGTGCCAGCAGCCCAGAGCCACACAGGTTGGAGCAGTACTTC
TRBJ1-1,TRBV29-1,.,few,CSVEGQGTEAFF,TGCAGCGTTGAAGGTCAGGGCACTGAAGCTTTCTTT
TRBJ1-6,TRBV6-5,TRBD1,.,CASSPGQENSPLHF,TGTGCCAGCAGCCCGGGACAGGAAAATTCACCCCTCCACTTT
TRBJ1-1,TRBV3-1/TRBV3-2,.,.,CASSQEGRMNTEAFF,TGTGCCAGCAGCCAGGAGGGACGGATGAACACTGAAGCTTTCTTT
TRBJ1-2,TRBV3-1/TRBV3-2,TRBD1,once,CASSQGTGGADGYTF,TGTGCCAGCAGCCAAGGGACAGGGGGCGCTGATGGCTACACCTTC
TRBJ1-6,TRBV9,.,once,CASSVGEGWHSPLHF,TGTGCCAGCAGCGTAGGGGAGGGGTGGCATTCACCCCTCCACTTT